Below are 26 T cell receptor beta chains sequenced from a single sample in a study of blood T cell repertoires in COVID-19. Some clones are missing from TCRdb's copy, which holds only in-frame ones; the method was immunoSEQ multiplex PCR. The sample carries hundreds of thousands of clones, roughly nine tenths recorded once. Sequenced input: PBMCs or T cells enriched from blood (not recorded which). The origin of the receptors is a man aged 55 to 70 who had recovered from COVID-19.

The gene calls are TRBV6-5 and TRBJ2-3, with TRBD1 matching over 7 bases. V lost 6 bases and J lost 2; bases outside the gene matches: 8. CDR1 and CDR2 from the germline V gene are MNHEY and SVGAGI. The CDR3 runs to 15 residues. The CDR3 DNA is TGTGCCAGCAGACCGCCGGGGACAGCCACAGATACGCAGTATTTT. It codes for CASRPPGTATDTQYF.

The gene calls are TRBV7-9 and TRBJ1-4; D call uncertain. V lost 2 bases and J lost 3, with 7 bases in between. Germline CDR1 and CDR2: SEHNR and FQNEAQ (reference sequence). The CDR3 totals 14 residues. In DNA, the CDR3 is TGTGCCAGCAGCTTATGGCAGGCTAATGAAAAACTGTTTTTT. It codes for CASSLWQANEKLFF.

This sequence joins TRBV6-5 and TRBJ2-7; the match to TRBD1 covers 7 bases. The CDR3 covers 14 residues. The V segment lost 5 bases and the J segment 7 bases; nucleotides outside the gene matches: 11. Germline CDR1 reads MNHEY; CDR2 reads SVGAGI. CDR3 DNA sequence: TGTGCCAGCAGTCTACGGGGCAGGGGGATAGAGCAGTACTTC. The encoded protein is CASSLRGRGIEQYF.

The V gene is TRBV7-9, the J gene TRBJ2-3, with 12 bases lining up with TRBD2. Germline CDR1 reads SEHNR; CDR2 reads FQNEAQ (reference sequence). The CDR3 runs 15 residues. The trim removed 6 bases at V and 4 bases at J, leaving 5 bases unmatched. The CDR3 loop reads CASRTLAGGPDTQYF. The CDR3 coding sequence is TGTGCCAGCAGGACACTAGCGGGAGGCCCAGATACGCAGTATTTT.

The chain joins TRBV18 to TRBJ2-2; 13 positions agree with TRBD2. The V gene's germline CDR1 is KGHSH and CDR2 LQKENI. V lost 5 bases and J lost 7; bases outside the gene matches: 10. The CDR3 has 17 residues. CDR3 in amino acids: CASSSRTSGRRDGELFF. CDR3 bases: TGTGCCAGCTCATCTCGGACTAGCGGGAGACGAGACGGGGAGCTGTTTTTT.

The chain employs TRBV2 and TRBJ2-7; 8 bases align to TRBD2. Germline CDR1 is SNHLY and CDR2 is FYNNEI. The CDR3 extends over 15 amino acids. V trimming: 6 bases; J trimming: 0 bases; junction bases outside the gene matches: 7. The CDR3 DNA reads TGTGCCAGCAGGGAAAAACTAGCGGTCTCCTACGAGCAGTACTTC. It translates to CASREKLAVSYEQYF.

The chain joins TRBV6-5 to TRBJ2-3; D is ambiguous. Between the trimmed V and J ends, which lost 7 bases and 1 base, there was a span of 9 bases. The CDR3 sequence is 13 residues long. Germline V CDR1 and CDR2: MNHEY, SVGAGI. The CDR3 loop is CASTTPGTDTQYF. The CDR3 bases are TGTGCCAGCACCACTCCGGGCACAGATACGCAGTATTTT.

The CDR3 sequence is CASSLGKGASNEKLFF. In DNA form, the CDR3 reads TGTGCCAGCAGCTTAGGGAAGGGGGCGTCTAATGAAAAACTGTTTTTT. The chain is built from TRBV7-9 and TRBJ1-4; 7 nucleotides align to TRBD1. This CDR3 is 16 amino acids long. The ends lost 1 base at V and 3 bases at J; junction bases unmatched: 5. CDR1 is SEHNR, CDR2 FQNEAQ, per germline (reference sequence).

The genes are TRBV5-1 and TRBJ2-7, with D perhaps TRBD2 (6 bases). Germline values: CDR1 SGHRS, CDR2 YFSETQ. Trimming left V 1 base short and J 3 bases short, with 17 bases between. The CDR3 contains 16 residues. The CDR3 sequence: CASSLYGSSYYYEQYF. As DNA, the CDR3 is TGCGCCAGCAGCTTGTACGGGAGCTCCTATTACTACGAGCAGTACTTC.

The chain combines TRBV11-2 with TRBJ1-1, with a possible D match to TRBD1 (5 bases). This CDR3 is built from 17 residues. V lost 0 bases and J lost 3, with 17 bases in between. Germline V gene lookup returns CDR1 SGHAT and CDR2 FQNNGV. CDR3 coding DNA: TGTGCCAGCAGCTTAGATGGTCGGAGGGGATCGGACACTGAAGCTTTCTTT. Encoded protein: CASSLDGRRGSDTEAFF. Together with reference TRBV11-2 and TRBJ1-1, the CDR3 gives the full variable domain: EAGVAQSPRYKIIEKRQSVAFWCNPISGHATLYWYQQILGQGPKLLIQFQNNGVVDDSQLPKDRFSAERLKGVDSTLKIQPAKLEDSAVYLCASSLDGRRGSDTEAFFGQGTRLTVV.

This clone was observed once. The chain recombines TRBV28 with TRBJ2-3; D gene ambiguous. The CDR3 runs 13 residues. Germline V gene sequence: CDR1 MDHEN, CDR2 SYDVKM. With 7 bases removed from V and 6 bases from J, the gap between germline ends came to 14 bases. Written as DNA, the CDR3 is TGTGCCAGCACCCTTGCAAACTATGATACGCAGTATTTT. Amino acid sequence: CASTLANYDTQYF.

This chain's CDR3 is CASNGQGAGETQYF. DNA of the CDR3: TGTGCCAGCAATGGACAGGGGGCAGGGGAGACCCAGTACTTC. The chain is built from TRBV2 and TRBJ2-5, with 11 bases lining up with TRBD1. V trimming: 7 bases; J trimming: 5 bases; junction bases outside the gene matches: 6. This CDR3 has 14 residues. CDR1 and CDR2 (germline): SNHLY, FYNNEI.

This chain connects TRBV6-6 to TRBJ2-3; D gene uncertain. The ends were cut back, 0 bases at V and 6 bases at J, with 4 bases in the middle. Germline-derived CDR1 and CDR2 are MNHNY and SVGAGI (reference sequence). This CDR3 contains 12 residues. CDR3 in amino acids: CASSYSGDTQYF. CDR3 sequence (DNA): TGTGCCAGCAGTTACTCCGGGGATACGCAGTATTTT.

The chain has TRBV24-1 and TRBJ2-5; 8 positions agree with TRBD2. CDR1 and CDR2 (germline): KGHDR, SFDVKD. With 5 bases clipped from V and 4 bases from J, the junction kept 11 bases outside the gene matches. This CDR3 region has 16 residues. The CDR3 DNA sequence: TGTGCCACCAGTGCCACCTCGAGCGGGAGTACAGAGACCCAGTACTTC. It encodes CATSATSSGSTETQYF.

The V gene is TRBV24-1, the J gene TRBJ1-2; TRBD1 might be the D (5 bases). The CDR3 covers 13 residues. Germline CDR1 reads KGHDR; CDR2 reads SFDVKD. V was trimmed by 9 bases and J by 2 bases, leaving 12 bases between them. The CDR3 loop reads CATSIPGNYGYTF. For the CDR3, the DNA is TGTGCCACCTCTATCCCAGGGAACTATGGCTACACCTTC.

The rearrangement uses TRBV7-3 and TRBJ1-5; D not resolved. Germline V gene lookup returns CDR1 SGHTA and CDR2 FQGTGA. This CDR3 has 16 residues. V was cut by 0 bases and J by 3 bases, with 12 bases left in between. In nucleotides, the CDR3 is TGTGCCAGCAGCTTAACGGCCAGGAAACACAATCAGCCCCAGCATTTT. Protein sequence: CASSLTARKHNQPQHF.

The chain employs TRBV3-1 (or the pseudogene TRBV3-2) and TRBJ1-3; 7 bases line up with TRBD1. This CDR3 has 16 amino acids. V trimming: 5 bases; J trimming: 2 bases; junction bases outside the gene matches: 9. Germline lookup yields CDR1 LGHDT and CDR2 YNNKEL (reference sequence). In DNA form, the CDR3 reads TGTGCCAGCAGCGATGGGAGACAGGGAGCTGGAAACACCATATATTTT. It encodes CASSDGRQGAGNTIYF.

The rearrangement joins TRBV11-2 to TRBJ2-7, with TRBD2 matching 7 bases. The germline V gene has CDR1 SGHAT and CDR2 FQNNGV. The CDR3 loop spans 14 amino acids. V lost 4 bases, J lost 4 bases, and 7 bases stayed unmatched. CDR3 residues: CASSSGAGGYEQYF. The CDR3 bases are TGTGCCAGCAGCTCCGGAGCCGGGGGGTACGAGCAGTACTTC.

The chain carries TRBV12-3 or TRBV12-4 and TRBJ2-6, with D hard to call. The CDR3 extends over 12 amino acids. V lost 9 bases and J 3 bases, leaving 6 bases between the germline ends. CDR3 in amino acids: CASRGGANVLTF. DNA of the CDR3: TGTGCCAGTAGAGGTGGGGCCAACGTCCTGACTTTC.

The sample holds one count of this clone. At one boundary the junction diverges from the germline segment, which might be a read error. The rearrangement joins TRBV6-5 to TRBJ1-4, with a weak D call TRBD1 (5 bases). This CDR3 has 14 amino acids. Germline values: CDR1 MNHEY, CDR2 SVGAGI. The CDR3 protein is CASSDSRVNEKLFF. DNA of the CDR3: TGTGCCAGCAGTGACTCCAGGGTGAATGAAAAACTGTTTTTT.

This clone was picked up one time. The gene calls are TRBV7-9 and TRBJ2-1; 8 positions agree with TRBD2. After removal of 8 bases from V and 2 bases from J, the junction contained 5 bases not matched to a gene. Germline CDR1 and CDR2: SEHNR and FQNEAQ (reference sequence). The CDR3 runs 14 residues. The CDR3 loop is CASLATSAYNEQFF. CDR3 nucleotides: TGTGCCAGCTTGGCGACTAGCGCCTACAATGAGCAGTTCTTC. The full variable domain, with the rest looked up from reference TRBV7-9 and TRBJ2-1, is DTGVSQNPRHKITKRGQNVTFRCDPISEHNRLYWYRQTLGQGPEFLTYFQNEAQLEKSRLLSDRFSAERPKGSFSTLEIQRTEQGDSAMYLCASLATSAYNEQFFGPGTRLTVL.

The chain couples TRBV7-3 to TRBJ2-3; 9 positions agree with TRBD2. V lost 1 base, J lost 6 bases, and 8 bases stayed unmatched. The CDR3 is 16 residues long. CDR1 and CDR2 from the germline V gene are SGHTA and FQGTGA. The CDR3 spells CASSLRIAGVGDTQYF. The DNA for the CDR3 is TGTGCCAGCAGCTTAAGAATAGCGGGAGTGGGTGATACGCAGTATTTT.

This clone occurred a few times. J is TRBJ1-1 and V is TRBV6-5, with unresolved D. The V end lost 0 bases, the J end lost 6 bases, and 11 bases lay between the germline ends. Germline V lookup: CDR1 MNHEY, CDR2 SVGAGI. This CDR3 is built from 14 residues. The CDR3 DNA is TGTGCCAGCAGTTACTCCACGGGGATGGCTGAAGCTTTCTTT. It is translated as CASSYSTGMAEAFF.

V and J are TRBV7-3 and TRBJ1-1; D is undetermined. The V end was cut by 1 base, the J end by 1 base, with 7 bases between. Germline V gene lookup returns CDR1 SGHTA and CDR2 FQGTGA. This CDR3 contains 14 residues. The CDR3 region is CASSLMAENTEAFF. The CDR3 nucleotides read TGTGCCAGCAGCTTAATGGCAGAGAACACTGAAGCTTTCTTT.

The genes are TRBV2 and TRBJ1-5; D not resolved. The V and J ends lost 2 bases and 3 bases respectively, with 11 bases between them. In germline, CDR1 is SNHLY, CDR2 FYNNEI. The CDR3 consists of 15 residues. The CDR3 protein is CASSEYSRYNQPQHF. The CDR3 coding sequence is TGTGCCAGCAGTGAATACAGCAGGTACAATCAGCCCCAGCATTTT.

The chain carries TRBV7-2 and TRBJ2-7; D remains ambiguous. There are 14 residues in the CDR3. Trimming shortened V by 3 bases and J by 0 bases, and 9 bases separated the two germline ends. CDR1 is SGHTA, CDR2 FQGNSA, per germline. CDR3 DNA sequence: TGTGCCAGCAGCTTGAAACTTAGCTCCTACGAGCAGTACTTC. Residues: CASSLKLSSYEQYF.